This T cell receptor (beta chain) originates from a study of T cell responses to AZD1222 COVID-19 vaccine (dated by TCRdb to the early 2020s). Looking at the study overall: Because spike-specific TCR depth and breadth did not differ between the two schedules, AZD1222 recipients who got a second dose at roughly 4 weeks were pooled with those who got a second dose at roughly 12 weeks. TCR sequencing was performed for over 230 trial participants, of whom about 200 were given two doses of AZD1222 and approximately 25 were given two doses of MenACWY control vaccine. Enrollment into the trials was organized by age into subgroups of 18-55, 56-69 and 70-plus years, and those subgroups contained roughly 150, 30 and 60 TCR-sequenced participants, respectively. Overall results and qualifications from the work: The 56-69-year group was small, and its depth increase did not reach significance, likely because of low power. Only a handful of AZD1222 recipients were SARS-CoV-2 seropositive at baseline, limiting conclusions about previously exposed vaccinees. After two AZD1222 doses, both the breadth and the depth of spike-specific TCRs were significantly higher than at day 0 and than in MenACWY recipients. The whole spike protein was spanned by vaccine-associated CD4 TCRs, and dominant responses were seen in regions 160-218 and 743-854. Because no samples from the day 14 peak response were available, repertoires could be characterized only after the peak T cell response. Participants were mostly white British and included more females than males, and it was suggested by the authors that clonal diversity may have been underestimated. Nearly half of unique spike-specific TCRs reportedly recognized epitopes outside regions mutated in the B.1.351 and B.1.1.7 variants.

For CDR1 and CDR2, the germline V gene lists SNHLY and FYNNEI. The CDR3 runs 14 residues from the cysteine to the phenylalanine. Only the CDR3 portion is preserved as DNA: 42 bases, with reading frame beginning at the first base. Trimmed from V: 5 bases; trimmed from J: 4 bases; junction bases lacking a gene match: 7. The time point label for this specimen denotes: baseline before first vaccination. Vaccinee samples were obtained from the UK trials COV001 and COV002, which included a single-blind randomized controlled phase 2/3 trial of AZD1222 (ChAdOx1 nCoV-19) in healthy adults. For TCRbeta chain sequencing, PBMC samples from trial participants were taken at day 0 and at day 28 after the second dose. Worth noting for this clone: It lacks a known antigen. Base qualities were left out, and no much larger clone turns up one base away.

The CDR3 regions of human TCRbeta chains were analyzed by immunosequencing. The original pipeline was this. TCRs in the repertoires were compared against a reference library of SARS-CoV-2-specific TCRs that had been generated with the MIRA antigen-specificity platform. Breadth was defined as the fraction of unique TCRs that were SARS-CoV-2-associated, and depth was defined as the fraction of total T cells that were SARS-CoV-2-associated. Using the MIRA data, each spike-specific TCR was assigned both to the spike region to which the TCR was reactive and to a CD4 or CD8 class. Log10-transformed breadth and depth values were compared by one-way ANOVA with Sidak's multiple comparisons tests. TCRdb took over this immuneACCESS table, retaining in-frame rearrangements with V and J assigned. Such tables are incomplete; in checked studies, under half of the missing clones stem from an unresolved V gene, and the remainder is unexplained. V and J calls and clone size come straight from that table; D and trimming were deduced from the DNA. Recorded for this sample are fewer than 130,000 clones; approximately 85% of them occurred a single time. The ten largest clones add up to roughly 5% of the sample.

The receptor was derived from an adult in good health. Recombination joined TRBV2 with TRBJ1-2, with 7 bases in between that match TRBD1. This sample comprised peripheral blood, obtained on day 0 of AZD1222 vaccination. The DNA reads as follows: TGTGCCAGCAGTCCAAACAGGGGAGTCTATGGCTACACCTTC. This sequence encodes CASSPNRGVYGYTF.